Listed here is a single T cell receptor beta chain. Produced via immunoSEQ multiplex PCR; TCRdb's table is partial and in-frame only. This sample has 180,000 or so clones, with 75% to 80% found just once. The data belong to a study of blood T cell repertoires in COVID-19. Study-level background: The cDNA or gDNA used as material had been derived from T cells, B-cell-depleted T cells, or PBMCs.

The V gene's germline CDR1 is KGHSH and CDR2 LQKENI. V was pared by 2 bases and J by 0 bases, with 19 bases between. CDR3 size: 18 residues. The V and J genes are TRBV18 and TRBJ1-2; TRBD1 might be the D (5 bases). The receptor comes from a woman in her 50s with active or convalescent COVID-19. What was sequenced was peripheral blood. CDR3 in DNA: TGTGCCAGCTCACCAGAGCCTACCGGGACTTCATCTAACTATGGCTACACCTTC. This translates into CASSPEPTGTSSNYGYTF.